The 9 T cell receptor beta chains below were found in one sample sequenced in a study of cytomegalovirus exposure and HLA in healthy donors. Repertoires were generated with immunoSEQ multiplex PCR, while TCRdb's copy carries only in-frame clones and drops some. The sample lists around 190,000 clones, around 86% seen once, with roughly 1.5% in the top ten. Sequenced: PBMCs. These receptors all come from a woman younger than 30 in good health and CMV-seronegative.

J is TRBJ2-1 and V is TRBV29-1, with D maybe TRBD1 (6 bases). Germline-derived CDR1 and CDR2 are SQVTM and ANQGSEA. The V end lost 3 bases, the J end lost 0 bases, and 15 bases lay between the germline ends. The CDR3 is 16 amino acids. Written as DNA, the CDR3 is TGCAGCGTTGAGAGATGGACAGAGAGCTCCTACAATGAGCAGTTCTTC. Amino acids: CSVERWTESSYNEQFF.

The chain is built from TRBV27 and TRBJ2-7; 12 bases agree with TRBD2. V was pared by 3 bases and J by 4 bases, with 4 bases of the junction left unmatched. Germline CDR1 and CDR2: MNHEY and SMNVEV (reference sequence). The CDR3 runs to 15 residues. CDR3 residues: CASSLTSGRTYEQYF. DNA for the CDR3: TGTGCCAGCAGTTTGACTAGCGGGAGAACTTACGAGCAGTACTTC.

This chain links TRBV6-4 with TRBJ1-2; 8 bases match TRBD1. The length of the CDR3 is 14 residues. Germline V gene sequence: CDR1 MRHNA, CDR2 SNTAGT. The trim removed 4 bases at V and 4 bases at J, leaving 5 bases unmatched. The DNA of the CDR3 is TGTGCCAGCAGTGTAGACAGGGGAACCTATGGCTACACCTTC. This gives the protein CASSVDRGTYGYTF.

The CDR3 reads CASSSRQTQFF. The DNA for the CDR3 is TGTGCCAGCAGCTCGAGACAGACCCAGTTCTTC. This chain joins TRBV7-2 and TRBJ2-1, with a possible D match to TRBD1 (5 bases). Germline V gives CDR1 SGHTA, CDR2 FQGNSA. Deletions cut 4 bases from V and 13 bases from J, with 11 bases between. The CDR3 contains 11 residues.

CDR3 loop: CASNGDLNTEAFF. CDR3 DNA sequence: TGTGCCAGTAATGGAGACTTGAACACTGAAGCTTTCTTT. The J gene is TRBJ1-1, the V gene TRBV19; no clear D. The V end lost 7 bases, the J end lost 0 bases, and 9 bases lay between the germline ends. In germline, CDR1 is LNHDA, CDR2 SQIVND (reference sequence). The CDR3 extends over 13 amino acids.

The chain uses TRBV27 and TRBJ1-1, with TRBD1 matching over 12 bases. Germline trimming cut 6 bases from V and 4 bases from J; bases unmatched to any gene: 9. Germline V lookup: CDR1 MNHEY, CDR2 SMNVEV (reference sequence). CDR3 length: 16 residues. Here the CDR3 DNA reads TGTGCCAGCAGCCGGGACAGGGGGCCCCTCGGCACTGAAGCTTTCTTT. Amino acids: CASSRDRGPLGTEAFF.

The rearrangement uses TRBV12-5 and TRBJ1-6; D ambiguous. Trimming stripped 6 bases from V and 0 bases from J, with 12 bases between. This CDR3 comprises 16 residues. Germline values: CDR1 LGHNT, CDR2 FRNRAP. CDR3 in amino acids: CASGSLGSSYNSPLHF. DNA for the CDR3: TGTGCTAGTGGCTCCCTAGGAAGCTCCTATAATTCACCCCTCCACTTT.

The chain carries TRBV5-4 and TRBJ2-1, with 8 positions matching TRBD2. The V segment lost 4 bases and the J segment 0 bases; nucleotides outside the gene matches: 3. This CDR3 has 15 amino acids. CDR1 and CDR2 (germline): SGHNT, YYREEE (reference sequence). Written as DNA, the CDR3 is TGTGCCAGCAGCCCGGGGGGGAGCTCCTACAATGAGCAGTTCTTC. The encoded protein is CASSPGGSSYNEQFF.

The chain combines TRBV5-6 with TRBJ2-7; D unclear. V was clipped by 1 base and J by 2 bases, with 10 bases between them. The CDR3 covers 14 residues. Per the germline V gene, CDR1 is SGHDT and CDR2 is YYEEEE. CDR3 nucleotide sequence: TGTGCCAGCAGCTTGAATTTGAGGACCTACGAGCAGTACTTC. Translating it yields CASSLNLRTYEQYF.